Detailed here is one TCR delta chain. The source of the sample is a study of gamma-delta T cells after stem cell transplantation. TCRdb redid clone calling on the RT-PCR reads using CATT. Of over 1,500 delta-chain clones in the sample, approximately 14% are singletons; the top ten hold roughly 28%. CDR1 is GEAIGNYY and CDR2 is EKD in the germline V gene. V was clipped by 1 base and J by 2 bases; unmatched bases: 11. This CDR3 has 18 residues. The material sequenced was gamma-delta T cells. The chain recombines TRDV2 with TRDJ1; 11 nucleotides agree with TRDD3. The J gene, absent from TCRdb, was called here by matching the DNA to germline. The TCR was taken from a human donor. It is not recorded whose cells these are; they may come from a transplant donor. The CDR3 spells CACDTTYLGDTRTDKLIF. CDR3 DNA: TGTGCCTGTGACACTACTTATTTGGGGGATACGCGGACCGATAAACTCATCTTT.